This entry lists 9 T cell receptor beta chains sequenced from one sample in a study of blood T cell dynamics during melanoma immunotherapy. Time point indicated: week 3, after first cycle of checkpoint inhibitor. Data came from immunoSEQ multiplex PCR; TCRdb stores just in-frame clones and leaves some out. The repertoire holds 6,000 to 8,000 clones, with approximately 91% as singletons. The sample was blood, taken from a patient treated with checkpoint blockade. Receptor source: a human donor with melanoma.

The rearrangement joins TRBV30 to TRBJ1-2; D gene uncertain. V was shortened by 2 bases and J by 6 bases, with 16 bases between the two germline ends. Germline CDR1 reads GTSNPN; CDR2 reads SVGIG (reference sequence). The length of the CDR3 is 14 residues. Written as DNA, the CDR3 is TGTGCCTGGAGTAGGGTAGAGGGTACGGATGGCTACACCTTC. This sequence encodes CAWSRVEGTDGYTF.

The chain joins TRBV7-6 to TRBJ2-5, with TRBD1 matching 10 bases. V trimming: 5 bases; J trimming: 1 base; junction bases outside the gene matches: 4. CDR3 length: 15 amino acids. Per the germline V gene, CDR1 is SGHVS and CDR2 is FNYEAQ. The CDR3 here is CASSPGTGAQETQYF. The CDR3 nucleotides are TGTGCCAGCAGCCCCGGGACAGGGGCCCAAGAGACCCAGTACTTC.

The chain has TRBV4-1 and TRBJ2-1; D uncertain. The germline CDR1 and CDR2 sequences are MGHRA and YSYEKL. The V and J ends lost 0 bases and 8 bases respectively, with 11 bases between them. CDR3 length equals 14 residues. The CDR3 coding sequence is TGCGCCAGCAGCCAAGATTTGGGGTGGGATGAGCAGTTCTTC. Its translation is CASSQDLGWDEQFF.

CDR3 sequence reads: CASSLGTGERGEKLFF. The CDR3 DNA sequence: TGTGCCAGCAGCTTGGGGACAGGGGAACGGGGTGAAAAACTGTTTTTT. The chain carries TRBV5-4 and TRBJ1-4; 9 bases fit TRBD1. J gave up 7 bases and V 0 bases, and 7 bases lay outside the gene matches. The germline gives CDR1 SGHNT, CDR2 YYREEE (reference sequence). The CDR3 runs 16 residues.

This sequence joins TRBV4-2 and TRBJ2-6, with D possibly being TRBD2 (6 bases). Trimming took 4 bases from V and 2 from J, leaving 12 bases between them. CDR3 length: 16 residues. CDR1 and CDR2 (germline): LGHNA, YNFKEQ. The CDR3, as DNA: TGTGCCAGCAGCCCTATAACGGGGGCTGGGGCCAACGTCCTGACTTTC. Translating gives CASSPITGAGANVLTF.

The chain carries TRBV2 and TRBJ1-5; 7 bases fit TRBD1. J gave up 3 bases and V 6 bases, and 8 bases lay outside the gene matches. Germline-derived CDR1 and CDR2 are SNHLY and FYNNEI. CDR3 size: 15 residues. The CDR3 reads CASSPRQGVNQPQHF. The CDR3 DNA sequence: TGTGCCAGCAGCCCCCGGCAGGGGGTCAATCAGCCCCAGCATTTT.

This chain links TRBV9 with TRBJ1-2; maybe TRBD1 (6 bases). V was cut by 3 bases and J by 6 bases, with 21 bases left in between. The CDR3 has 16 residues. CDR1 is SGDLS and CDR2 is YYNGEE in the germline V gene. The CDR3 here is CASSAGRDTRGDGYTF. The CDR3 DNA follows: TGTGCCAGCAGCGCGGGCCGGGACACAAGAGGAGATGGCTACACCTTC.

This clone turned up a few times. CDR3 in amino acids: CASSGNGRTLYTDTQYF. CDR3 nucleotide sequence: TGTGCCAGCAGTGGAAATGGTCGGACCCTCTACACAGATACGCAGTATTTT. This rearrangement joins TRBV6-1 to TRBJ2-3; D gene uncertain. The CDR3 covers 17 residues. Germline lookup yields CDR1 MNHNS and CDR2 SASEGT. Trimming removed 4 bases at V and 2 bases at J, with 19 bases between.

The chain recombines TRBV7-1 with TRBJ1-6; no clear D gene. TRBV7-1 is an open reading frame, and its role is uncertain. The ends were cut back, 4 bases at V and 7 bases at J, with 11 bases in the middle. The CDR3 runs to 14 residues. The DNA for the CDR3 is TGTGCCAGCAGCTTATACAGTATCAATTCACCCCTCCACTTT. This translates into CASSLYSINSPLHF.